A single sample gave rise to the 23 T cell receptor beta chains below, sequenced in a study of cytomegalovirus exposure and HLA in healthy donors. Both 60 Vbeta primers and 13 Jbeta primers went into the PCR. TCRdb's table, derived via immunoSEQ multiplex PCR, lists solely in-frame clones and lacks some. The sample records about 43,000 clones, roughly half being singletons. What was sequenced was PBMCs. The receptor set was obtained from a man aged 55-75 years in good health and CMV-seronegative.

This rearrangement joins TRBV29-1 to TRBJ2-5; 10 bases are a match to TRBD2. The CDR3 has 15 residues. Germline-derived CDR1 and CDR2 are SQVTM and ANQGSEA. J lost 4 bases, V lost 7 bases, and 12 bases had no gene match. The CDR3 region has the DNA TGCAGCGCCTCTCATCTAGCGGGAGTTACAGAGACCCAGTACTTC. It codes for CSASHLAGVTETQYF.

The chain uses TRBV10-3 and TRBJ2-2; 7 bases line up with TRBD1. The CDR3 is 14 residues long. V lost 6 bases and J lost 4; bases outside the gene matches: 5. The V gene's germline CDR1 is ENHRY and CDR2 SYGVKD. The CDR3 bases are TGTGCCATCAGGGCGGACAGGCGCACCGGGGAGCTGTTTTTT. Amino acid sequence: CAIRADRRTGELFF.

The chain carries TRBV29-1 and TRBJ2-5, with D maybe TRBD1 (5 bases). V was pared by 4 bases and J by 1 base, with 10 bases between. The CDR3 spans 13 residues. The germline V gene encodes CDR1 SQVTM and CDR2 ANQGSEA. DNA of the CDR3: TGCAGCGTTGGACAGTCCTTCCAAGAGACCCAGTACTTC. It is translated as CSVGQSFQETQYF.

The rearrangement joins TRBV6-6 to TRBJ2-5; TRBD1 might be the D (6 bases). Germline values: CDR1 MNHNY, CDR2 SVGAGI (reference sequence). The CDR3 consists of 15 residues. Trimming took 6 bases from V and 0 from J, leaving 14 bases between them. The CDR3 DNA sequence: TGTGCCAGCAGCCGTGGACAGCTCTACCAAGAGACCCAGTACTTC. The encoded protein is CASSRGQLYQETQYF.

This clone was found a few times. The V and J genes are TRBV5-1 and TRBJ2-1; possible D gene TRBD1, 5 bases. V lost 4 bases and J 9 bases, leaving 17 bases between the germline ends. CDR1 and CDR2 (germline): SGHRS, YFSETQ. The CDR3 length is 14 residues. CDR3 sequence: CASSGTAGSAEQFF. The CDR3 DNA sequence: TGCGCCAGCAGCGGAACCGCAGGGTCTGCTGAGCAGTTCTTC.

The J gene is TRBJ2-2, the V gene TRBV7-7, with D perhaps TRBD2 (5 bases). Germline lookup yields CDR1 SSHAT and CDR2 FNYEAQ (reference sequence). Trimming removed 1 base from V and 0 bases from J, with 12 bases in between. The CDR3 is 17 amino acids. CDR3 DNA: TGTGCCAGCAGCTTAGACCTAGCCCACGCGAACACCGGGGAGCTGTTTTTT. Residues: CASSLDLAHANTGELFF. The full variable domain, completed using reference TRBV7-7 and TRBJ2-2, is GAGVSQSPRYKVTKRGQDVTLRCDPISSHATLYWYQQALGQGPEFLTYFNYEAQPDKSGLPSDRFSAERPEGSISTLTIQRTEQRDSAMYRCASSLDLAHANTGELFFGEGSRLTVL.

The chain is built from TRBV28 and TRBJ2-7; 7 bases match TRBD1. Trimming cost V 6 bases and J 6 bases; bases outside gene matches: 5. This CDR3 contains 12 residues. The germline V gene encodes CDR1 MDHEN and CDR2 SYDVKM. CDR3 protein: CASSPTGREQYF. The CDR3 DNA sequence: TGTGCCAGCAGCCCGACAGGGCGCGAGCAGTACTTC.

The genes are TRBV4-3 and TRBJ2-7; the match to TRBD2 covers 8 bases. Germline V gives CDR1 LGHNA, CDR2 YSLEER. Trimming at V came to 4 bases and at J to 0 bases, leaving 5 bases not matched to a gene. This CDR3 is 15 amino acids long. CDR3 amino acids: CASSRLAGISYEQYF. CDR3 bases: TGCGCCAGCAGCCGGCTAGCGGGTATCTCCTACGAGCAGTACTTC.

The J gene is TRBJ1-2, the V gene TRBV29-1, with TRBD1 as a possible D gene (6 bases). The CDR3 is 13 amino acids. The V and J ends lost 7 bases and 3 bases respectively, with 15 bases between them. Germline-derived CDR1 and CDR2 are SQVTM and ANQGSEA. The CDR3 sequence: CSGLQGSDYGYTF. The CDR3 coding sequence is TGCAGCGGCCTACAGGGAAGCGACTATGGCTACACCTTC.

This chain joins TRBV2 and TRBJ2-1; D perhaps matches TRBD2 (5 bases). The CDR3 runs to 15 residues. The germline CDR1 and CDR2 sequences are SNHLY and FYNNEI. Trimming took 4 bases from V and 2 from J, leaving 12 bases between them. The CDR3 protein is CASSARGSPYNEQFF. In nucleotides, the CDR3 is TGTGCCAGCAGTGCCCGAGGGAGCCCCTACAATGAGCAGTTCTTC.

The CDR3 DNA reads TGTGCCAGCAGCGGAGACAGTGAAGCTTTCTTT. It encodes CASSGDSEAFF. The chain employs TRBV9 and TRBJ1-1; maybe TRBD1 (5 bases). This CDR3 contains 11 residues. V was pared by 3 bases and J by 7 bases, with 7 bases between. Germline V lookup: CDR1 SGDLS, CDR2 YYNGEE.

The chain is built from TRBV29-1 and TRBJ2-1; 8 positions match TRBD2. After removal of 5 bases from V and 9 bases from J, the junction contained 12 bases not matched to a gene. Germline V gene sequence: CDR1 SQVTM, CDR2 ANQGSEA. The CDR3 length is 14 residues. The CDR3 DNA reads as TGCAGCGTTCGACCCGGACTAGCTTTGGGTGAGCAGTTCTTC. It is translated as CSVRPGLALGEQFF.

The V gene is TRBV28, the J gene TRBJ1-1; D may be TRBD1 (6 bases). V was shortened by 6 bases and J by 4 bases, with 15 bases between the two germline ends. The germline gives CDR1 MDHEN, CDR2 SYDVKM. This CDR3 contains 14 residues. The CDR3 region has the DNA TGTGCCAGCAGCGAACAGGGATCTCTCACTGAAGCTTTCTTT. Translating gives CASSEQGSLTEAFF.

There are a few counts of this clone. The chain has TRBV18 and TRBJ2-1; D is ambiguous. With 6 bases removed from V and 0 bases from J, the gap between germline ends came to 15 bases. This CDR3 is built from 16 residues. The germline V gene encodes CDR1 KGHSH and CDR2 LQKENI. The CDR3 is CASSQKATSSYNEQFF. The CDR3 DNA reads TGTGCCAGCTCGCAGAAAGCGACCAGCTCCTACAATGAGCAGTTCTTC.

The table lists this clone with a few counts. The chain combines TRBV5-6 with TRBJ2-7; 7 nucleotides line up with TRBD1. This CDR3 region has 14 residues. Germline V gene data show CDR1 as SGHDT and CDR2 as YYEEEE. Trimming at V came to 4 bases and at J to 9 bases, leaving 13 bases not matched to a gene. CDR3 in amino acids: CASSPTGYSTGQYF. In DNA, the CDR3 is TGTGCCAGCAGCCCGACAGGGTATTCTACGGGGCAGTACTTC.

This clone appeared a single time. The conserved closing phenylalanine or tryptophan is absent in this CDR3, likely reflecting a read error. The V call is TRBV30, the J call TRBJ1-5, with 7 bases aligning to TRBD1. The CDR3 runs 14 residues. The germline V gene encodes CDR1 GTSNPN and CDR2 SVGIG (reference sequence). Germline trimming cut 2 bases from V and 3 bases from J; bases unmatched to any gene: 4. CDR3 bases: TGTGCCTGGAGTCCGGGACAGATCAATCAGCCCCAGCATGTT. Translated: CAWSPGQINQPQHV.

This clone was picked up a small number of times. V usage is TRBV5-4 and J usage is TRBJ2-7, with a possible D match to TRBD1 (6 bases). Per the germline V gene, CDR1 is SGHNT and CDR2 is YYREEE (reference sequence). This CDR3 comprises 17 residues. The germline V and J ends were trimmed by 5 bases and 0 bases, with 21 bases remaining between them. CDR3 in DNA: TGTGCCAGCAGTCGGTGGGGGCAGCTCTCAGCCTCCTACGAGCAGTACTTC. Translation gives CASSRWGQLSASYEQYF.

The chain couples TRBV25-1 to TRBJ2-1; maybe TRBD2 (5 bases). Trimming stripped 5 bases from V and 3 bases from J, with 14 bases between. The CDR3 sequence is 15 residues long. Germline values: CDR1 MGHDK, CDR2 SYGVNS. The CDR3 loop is CASSFGGSVYNEQFF. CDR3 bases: TGTGCCAGCAGTTTTGGTGGGAGCGTCTACAATGAGCAGTTCTTC.

CDR3 in amino acids: CASSLGRARDRQETQYF. In nucleotides, the CDR3 is TGTGCCAGCAGCTTAGGACGGGCGCGGGATCGGCAAGAGACCCAGTACTTC. This sequence joins TRBV7-8 and TRBJ2-5; D might be TRBD2 (6 bases). Germline CDR1 reads SGHVS; CDR2 reads FQNEAQ. V shed 1 base and J shed 2 bases, with 17 bases lying between them. The CDR3 spans 17 residues. The complete variable domain, with remaining parts taken from reference TRBV7-8 and TRBJ2-5, reads GAGVSQSPRYKVAKRGQDVALRCDPISGHVSLFWYQQALGQGPEFLTYFQNEAQLDKSGLPSDRFFAERPEGSVSTLKIQRTQQEDSAVYLCASSLGRARDRQETQYFGPGTRLLVL.

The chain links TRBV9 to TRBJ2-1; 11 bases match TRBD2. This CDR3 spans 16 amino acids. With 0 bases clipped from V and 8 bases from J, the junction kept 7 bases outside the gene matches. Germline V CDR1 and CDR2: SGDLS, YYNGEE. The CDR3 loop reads CASSVAIGSGRDEQFF. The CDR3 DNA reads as TGTGCCAGCAGCGTAGCGATAGGTAGCGGGAGGGATGAGCAGTTCTTC.

The CDR3 DNA is TGTGCCACCCGGACAGGGACCCTTGGTGGTGGCTACACCTTC. This gives the protein CATRTGTLGGGYTF. The J gene is TRBJ1-2, the V gene TRBV6-4; 8 nucleotides align to TRBD1. Germline assignment: CDR1 MRHNA and CDR2 SNTAGT. J lost 7 bases, V lost 10 bases, and 14 bases had no gene match. The CDR3 has 14 residues.

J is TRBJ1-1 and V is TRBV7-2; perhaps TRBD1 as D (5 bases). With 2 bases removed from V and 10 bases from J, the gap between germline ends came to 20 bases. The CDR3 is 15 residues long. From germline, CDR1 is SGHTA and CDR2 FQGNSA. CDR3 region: CASSLWGRVQSAAFF. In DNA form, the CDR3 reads TGTGCCAGCAGCTTATGGGGCAGGGTTCAGAGCGCAGCTTTCTTT.

CDR3 amino acids: CASSLSGREGEQYF. CDR3 DNA sequence: TGTGCCAGCAGCCTTAGCGGGAGGGAAGGCGAGCAGTACTTC. This chain links TRBV7-9 with TRBJ2-7; TRBD2 matches at 11 bases. This CDR3 contains 14 residues. Germline loops: CDR1 SEHNR, CDR2 FQNEAQ (reference sequence). Trimming at V came to 5 bases and at J to 6 bases, leaving 6 bases not matched to a gene.